The present TCR beta chain was sequenced within a study of T cells in Graves' hyperthyroidism and ophthalmopathy. General observations from the study: For ophthalmopathy, model prediction preceded onset by a median approximately 6 months.

Exclusion criteria comprised uncontrolled infection, other autoimmune disease, pregnancy or lactation. Amplified TCR beta CDR3 regions derived from RNA transcripts. TCR CDR3 underwent first-round RT-PCR with the HTBI primer set. TCRdb used MiXCR to reprocess the multiplex PCR reads, holding one entry per CDR3 protein. The data contain fewer than 550,000 distinct CDR3 sequences, roughly a quarter of them singletons. The CDR3 sequence is 17 residues long. Trimming removed 6 bases from V and 4 bases from J; junction bases left unmatched: 11. This clonotype was counted at least ten times. The antigen is unknown.

The TCR comes from a woman aged 25 to 39 with Graves' ophthalmopathy. The chain is built from TRBV12-3 or TRBV12-4 and TRBJ2-2; 10 bases are a match to TRBD2. The source material was blood. CDR3 DNA sequence: TGTGCCAGCAGCCAGCTCGGGTTAGCGGGGGGCACCGGGGAGCTGTTTTTT. Encoded protein: CASSQLGLAGGTGELFF.